The clone carrying this TCR beta chain was seen a single time. This specimen comes from a study of blood T cell repertoires in COVID-19. In the study's own analysis: The assay estimated nucleated cells by amplifying reference gene primers. The data were produced by immunoSEQ multiplex PCR, yet TCRdb's version contains in-frame clones alone and is incomplete. The V and J calls and the clone size are those of that table, but D and trimming were determined from the DNA. The sample has about 59,000 clones; more than 85% are singletons. The source is a man aged 80 or over in a cohort sampled during active COVID-19. The material sequenced was peripheral blood.

CDR3 in DNA: TGTGCCATCAGTGGGGACCCGGGAGGAGAGACCCAGTACTTC. Its translation is CAISGDPGGETQYF. The rearrangement joins TRBV10-3 to TRBJ2-5, with 7 bases identical to TRBD2. The CDR3 loop spans 14 amino acids. The germline V gene encodes CDR1 ENHRY and CDR2 SYGVKD. V trimming: 4 bases; J trimming: 4 bases; junction bases outside the gene matches: 6.